This T cell receptor beta chain originates from a study of cytomegalovirus exposure and HLA in healthy donors. This clone was recorded once. The antigen remains unidentified. V lost 1 base and J 3 bases, leaving 3 bases between the germline ends. The germline V gene has CDR1 MDHEN and CDR2 SYDVKM. This CDR3 has 12 amino acids. The study, taken as a whole, reports: A subsequent analysis found that TCR clusters from the first cohort also tended to co-occur in the approximately 110 validation repertoires, with less than 95% of cluster scores above 0.

Profiling relied on immunoSEQ multiplex PCR, and the TCRdb table lists in-frame clones only, not all of them. The sample lists some 140,000 clones, 82% seen once, with roughly 27% in the top ten. The material sequenced was PBMCs. V gene TRBV28 combines with J gene TRBJ1-2; D not certain. The sequence was obtained from a man aged 30 to 39 in good health and CMV-seropositive. Here the CDR3 reads CASSLLDYGYTF. The CDR3 region has the DNA TGTGCCAGCAGTTTATTAGACTATGGCTACACCTTC.